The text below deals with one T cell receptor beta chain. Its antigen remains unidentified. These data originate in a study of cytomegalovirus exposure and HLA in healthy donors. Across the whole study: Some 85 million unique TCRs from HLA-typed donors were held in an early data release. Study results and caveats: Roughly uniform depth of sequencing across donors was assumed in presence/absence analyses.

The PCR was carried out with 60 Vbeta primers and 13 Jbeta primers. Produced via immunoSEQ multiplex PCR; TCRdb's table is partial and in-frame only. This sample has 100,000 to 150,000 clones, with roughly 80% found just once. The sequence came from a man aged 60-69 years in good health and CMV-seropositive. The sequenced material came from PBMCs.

The CDR3 spells CASSPGLAGVYNEQFF. The CDR3 region has the DNA TGTGCCAGCTCGCCTGGACTAGCGGGAGTCTACAATGAGCAGTTCTTC. V is TRBV18 and J is TRBJ2-1; 13 bases line up with TRBD2. Germline V gives CDR1 KGHSH, CDR2 LQKENI. This CDR3 is built from 16 residues. J gave up 3 bases and V 6 bases, and 5 bases lay outside the gene matches.